This entry describes one T cell receptor (beta chain). Its antigen is not identified. The junction departs from germline at one end; a sequencing error may be responsible. This record belongs to a study of neurological immune-mediated disorders. Regarding the study as a whole: Falling below healthy controls, multiple sclerosis showed the least TCR clonal expansion, while HTLV-1-associated myelopathy showed the most. None of the CDR3 amino acid sequences of expanded clones recurred across subjects, suggesting private repertoires in all groups.

Described time point: technical triplicate 1. The sorted libraries were prepared using around 980,000 CD4+ or CD8+ T cells that had themselves been sorted. TCRdb re-called the 5' RACE reads through MiXCR, storing one row per CDR3 protein. This table has about 24,000 distinct CDR3 sequences, less than 15% appearing once. The CDR3 is 13 residues long. CDR1 and CDR2 (germline): SGHNT, YENEEA. This TCR came from a female donor with HTLV-1-associated myelopathy (HAM/TSP). Sequences were obtained from CD4+ T cells from blood. The V gene is TRBV11-3, the J gene TRBJ2-7; 8 nucleotides agree with TRBD1. CDR3 in amino acids: CANSPWTGLEQYF. The CDR3 coding sequence is TGTGCCAACAGCCCTTGGACAGGGCTTGAGCAGTACTTC. The variable domain in full, with the rest retrieved from reference TRBV11-3 and TRBJ2-7, is EAGVVQSPRYKIIEKKQPVAFWCNPISGHNTLYWYLQNLGQGPELLIRYENEEAVDDSQLPKDRFSAERLKGVDSTLKIQPAELGDSAVYLCANSPWTGLEQYFGPGTRLTVT.